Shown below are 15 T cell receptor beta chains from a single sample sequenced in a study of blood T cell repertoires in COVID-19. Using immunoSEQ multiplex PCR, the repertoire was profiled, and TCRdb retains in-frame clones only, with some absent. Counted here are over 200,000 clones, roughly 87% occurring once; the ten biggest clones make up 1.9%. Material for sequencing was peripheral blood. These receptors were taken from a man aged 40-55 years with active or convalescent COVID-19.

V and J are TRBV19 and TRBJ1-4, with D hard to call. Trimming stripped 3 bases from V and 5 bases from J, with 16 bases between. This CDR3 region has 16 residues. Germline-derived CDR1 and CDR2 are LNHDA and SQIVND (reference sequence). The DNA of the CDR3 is TGTGCCAGTAGTATGGTGGAAAGTCTAGTAAATGAAAAACTGTTTTTT. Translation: CASSMVESLVNEKLFF.

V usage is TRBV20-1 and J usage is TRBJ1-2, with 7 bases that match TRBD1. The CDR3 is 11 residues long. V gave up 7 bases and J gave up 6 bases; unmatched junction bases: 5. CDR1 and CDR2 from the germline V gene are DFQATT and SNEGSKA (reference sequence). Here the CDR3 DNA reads TGCAGTGGGTCACAGGGGAATGGCTACACCTTC. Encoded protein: CSGSQGNGYTF.

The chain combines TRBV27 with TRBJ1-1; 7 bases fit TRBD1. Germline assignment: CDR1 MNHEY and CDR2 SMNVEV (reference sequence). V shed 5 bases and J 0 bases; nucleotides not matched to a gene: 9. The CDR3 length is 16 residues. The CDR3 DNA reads TGTGCCAGCAGTCGCACAGGGGTTTTCCTGAACACTGAAGCTTTCTTT. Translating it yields CASSRTGVFLNTEAFF.

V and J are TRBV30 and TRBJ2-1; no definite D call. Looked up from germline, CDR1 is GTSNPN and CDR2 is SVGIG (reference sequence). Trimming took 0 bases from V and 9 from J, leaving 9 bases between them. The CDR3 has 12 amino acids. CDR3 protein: CAWSVLGVEQFF. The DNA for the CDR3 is TGTGCCTGGAGTGTACTTGGTGTTGAGCAGTTCTTC. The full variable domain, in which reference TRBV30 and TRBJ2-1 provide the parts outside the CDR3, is SQTIHQWPATLVQPVGSPLSLECTVEGTSNPNLYWYRQAAGRGLQLLFYSVGIGQISSEVPQNLSASRPQDRQFILSSKKLLLSDSGFYLCAWSVLGVEQFFGPGTRLTVL.

The CDR3 loop reads CSASDRVGEKLFF. In DNA form, the CDR3 reads TGCAGTGCTAGTGACAGGGTGGGTGAAAAACTGTTTTTT. V is TRBV20-1 and J is TRBJ1-4, with 7 bases that match TRBD1. This CDR3 has 13 amino acids. CDR1 and CDR2 (germline): DFQATT, SNEGSKA (reference sequence). Trimming cost V 3 bases and J 7 bases; bases outside gene matches: 5.

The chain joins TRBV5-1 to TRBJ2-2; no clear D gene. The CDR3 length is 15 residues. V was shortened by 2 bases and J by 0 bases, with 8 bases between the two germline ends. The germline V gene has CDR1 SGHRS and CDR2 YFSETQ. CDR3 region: CASSFSTPNTGELFF. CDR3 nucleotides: TGCGCCAGCAGCTTCTCAACACCGAACACCGGGGAGCTGTTTTTT.

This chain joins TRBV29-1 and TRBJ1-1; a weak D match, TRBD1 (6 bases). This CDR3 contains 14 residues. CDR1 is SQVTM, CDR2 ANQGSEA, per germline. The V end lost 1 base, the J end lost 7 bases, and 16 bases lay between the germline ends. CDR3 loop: CSVEAGRGYGEAFF. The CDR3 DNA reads TGCAGCGTTGAAGCAGGCAGGGGTTATGGTGAAGCTTTCTTT.

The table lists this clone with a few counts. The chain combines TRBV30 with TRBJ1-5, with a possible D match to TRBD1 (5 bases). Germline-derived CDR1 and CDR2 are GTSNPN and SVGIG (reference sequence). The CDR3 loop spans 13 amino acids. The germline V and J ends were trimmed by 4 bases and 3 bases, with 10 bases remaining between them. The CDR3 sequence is CAWNRGDNQPQHF. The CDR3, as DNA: TGTGCCTGGAACCGGGGGGACAATCAGCCCCAGCATTTT.

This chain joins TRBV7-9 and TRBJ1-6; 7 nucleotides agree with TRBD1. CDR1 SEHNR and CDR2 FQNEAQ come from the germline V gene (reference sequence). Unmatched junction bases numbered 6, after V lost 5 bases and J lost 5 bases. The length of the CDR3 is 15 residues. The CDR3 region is CASSPRQGDNSPLHF. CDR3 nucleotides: TGTGCCAGCAGCCCTCGACAGGGTGATAATTCACCCCTCCACTTT.

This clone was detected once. Written as DNA, the CDR3 is TGTGCCAGCAGTTTCGGGGGACGGACCTACGAGCAGTACTTC. It specifies CASSFGGRTYEQYF. This sequence joins TRBV27 and TRBJ2-7; maybe TRBD2 (6 bases). Germline values: CDR1 MNHEY, CDR2 SMNVEV (reference sequence). Trimming pared 3 bases from V and 2 bases from J, leaving 11 bases between. The CDR3 totals 14 residues.

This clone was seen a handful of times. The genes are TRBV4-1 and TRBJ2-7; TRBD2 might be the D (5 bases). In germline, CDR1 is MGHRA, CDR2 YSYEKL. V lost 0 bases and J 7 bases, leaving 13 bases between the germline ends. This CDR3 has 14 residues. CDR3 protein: CASSQDRLAGEQYF. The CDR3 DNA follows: TGCGCCAGCAGCCAAGATCGGCTAGCTGGGGAGCAGTACTTC.

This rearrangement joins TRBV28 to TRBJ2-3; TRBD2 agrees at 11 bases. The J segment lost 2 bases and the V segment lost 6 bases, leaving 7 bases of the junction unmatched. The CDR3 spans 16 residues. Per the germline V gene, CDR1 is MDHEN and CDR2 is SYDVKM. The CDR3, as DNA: TGTGCCAGCAGGGTCGGGACTAGCGGTATCACAGATACGCAGTATTTT. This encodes CASRVGTSGITDTQYF. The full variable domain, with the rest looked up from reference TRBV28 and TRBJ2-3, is DVKVTQSSRYLVKRTGEKVFLECVQDMDHENMFWYRQDPGLGLRLIYFSYDVKMKEKGDIPEGYSVSREKKERFSLILESASTNQTSMYLCASRVGTSGITDTQYFGPGTRLTVL.

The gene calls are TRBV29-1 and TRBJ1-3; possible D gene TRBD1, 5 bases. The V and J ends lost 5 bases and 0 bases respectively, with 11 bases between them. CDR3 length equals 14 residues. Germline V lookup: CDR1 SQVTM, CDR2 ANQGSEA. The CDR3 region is CSVKNRHSGNTIYF. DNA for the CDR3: TGCAGCGTTAAAAACAGGCACTCTGGAAACACCATATATTTT. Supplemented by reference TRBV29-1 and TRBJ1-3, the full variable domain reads SAVISQKPSRDICQRGTSLTIQCQVDSQVTMMFWYRQQPGQSLTLIATANQGSEATYESGFVIDKFPISRPNLTFSTLTVSNMSPEDSSIYLCSVKNRHSGNTIYFGEGSWLTVV.

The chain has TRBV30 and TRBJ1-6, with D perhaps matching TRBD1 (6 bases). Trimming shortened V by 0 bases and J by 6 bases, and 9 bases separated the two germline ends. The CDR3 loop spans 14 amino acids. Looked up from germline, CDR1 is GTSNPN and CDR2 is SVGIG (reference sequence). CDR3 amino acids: CAWSVNRANSPLHF. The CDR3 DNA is TGTGCCTGGAGTGTAAACAGGGCTAATTCACCCCTCCACTTT. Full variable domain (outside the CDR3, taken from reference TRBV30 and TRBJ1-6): SQTIHQWPATLVQPVGSPLSLECTVEGTSNPNLYWYRQAAGRGLQLLFYSVGIGQISSEVPQNLSASRPQDRQFILSSKKLLLSDSGFYLCAWSVNRANSPLHFGNGTRLTVT.

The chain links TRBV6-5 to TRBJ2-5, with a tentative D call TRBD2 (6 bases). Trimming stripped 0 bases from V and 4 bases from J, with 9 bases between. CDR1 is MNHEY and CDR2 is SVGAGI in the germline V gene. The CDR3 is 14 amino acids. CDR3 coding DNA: TGTGCCAGCAGTTACTCGGCGGGGATAGAGACCCAGTACTTC. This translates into CASSYSAGIETQYF.